Each of the 30 T cell receptor beta chains below was sequenced from the same sample in a study of T cell responses to AZD1222 COVID-19 vaccine. This table comes from immunoSEQ multiplex PCR, and its TCRdb copy is limited to in-frame clones, with some not included. Here the sample spans about 150,000 clones, around nine tenths being singletons. The source material was peripheral blood, sampled on day 0 of MenACWY control vaccination. The receptors were gathered from an adult in good health.

The chain combines TRBV28 with TRBJ1-1; D uncertain. The CDR3 length is 14 residues. V lost 3 bases to trimming and J lost 2 bases, with 10 bases between them. CDR1 and CDR2 (germline): MDHEN, SYDVKM. This chain's CDR3 is CASSFSFPNTEAFF. CDR3 DNA sequence: TGTGCCAGCAGTTTCAGCTTTCCCAACACTGAAGCTTTCTTT.

The rearrangement links TRBV27 to TRBJ1-1, with D possibly matching TRBD1 (5 bases). The V gene lost 5 bases and the J gene lost 2 bases, with 15 bases spanning the gap. Germline loops: CDR1 MNHEY, CDR2 SMNVEV (reference sequence). CDR3 length: 15 amino acids. The CDR3 DNA reads as TGTGCCAGCAGTCCAGCGGGAGGGGTCAACACTGAAGCTTTCTTT. Its protein is CASSPAGGVNTEAFF.

The rearrangement joins TRBV19 to TRBJ1-5; D gene ambiguous. The CDR3 consists of 13 residues. Germline V gene data show CDR1 as LNHDA and CDR2 as SQIVND (reference sequence). Deletions cut 7 bases from V and 5 bases from J, with 12 bases between. CDR3: CASKPGGHQPQHF. CDR3 sequence (DNA): TGTGCCAGTAAACCAGGCGGCCATCAGCCCCAGCATTTT.

As to this clone: Other DNA sequences in the sample encode the same CDR3. The CDR3: CASSLESYEQYF. The CDR3 nucleotides read TGTGCCAGCAGCTTGGAGAGTTACGAGCAGTACTTC. This chain connects TRBV7-9 to TRBJ2-7; D is unresolved. Germline CDR1 reads SEHNR; CDR2 reads FQNEAQ (reference sequence). This CDR3 is built from 12 residues. Trimming removed 3 bases from V and 4 bases from J, with 7 bases in between.

This clone was seen just once. The chain is built from TRBV30 and TRBJ1-4; 8 bases are shared with TRBD1. The CDR3 is 15 residues long. Germline CDR1 GTSNPN, CDR2 SVGIG (reference sequence). V shed 0 bases, J shed 11 bases, and the junction held 11 bases outside the gene matches. The CDR3 DNA sequence: TGTGCCTGGAGTGTACGGACAGGGTGGAACGAGAAACTGTTTTTT. It yields the protein CAWSVRTGWNEKLFF.

For the CDR3, the DNA is TGTGCCAGCAGGCCGGGACACCTTCTAGGGAACACTGAAGCTTTCTTT. Translating gives CASRPGHLLGNTEAFF. The chain uses TRBV25-1 and TRBJ1-1; D is perhaps TRBD1 (6 bases). The germline V gene has CDR1 MGHDK and CDR2 SYGVNS. CDR3 size: 16 residues. V dropped 6 bases and J dropped 1 base, with 18 bases sitting between them.

The chain employs TRBV10-3 and TRBJ2-1; 16 nucleotides match TRBD2. The ends lost 3 bases at V and 4 bases at J; junction bases unmatched: 6. Per the germline V gene, CDR1 is ENHRY and CDR2 is SYGVKD. CDR3 length: 18 residues. The CDR3 spells CAISEPGTSGRGYNEQFF. The CDR3 DNA reads TGTGCCATCAGTGAACCCGGGACTAGCGGGAGGGGTTACAATGAGCAGTTCTTC.

This chain connects TRBV5-1 to TRBJ2-5, with 8 bases fitting TRBD1. CDR1 is SGHRS, CDR2 YFSETQ, per germline. V was pared by 6 bases and J by 4 bases, with 5 bases of the junction left unmatched. This CDR3 region has 13 residues. CDR3 protein: CASNSGGRETQYF. CDR3 in DNA: TGCGCCAGCAATTCAGGGGGCCGAGAGACCCAGTACTTC.

CDR3 residues: CASSLLGTGDNEQFF. The CDR3 region has the DNA TGTGCCAGCAGCTTATTAGGGACTGGGGACAATGAGCAGTTCTTC. This chain joins TRBV7-3 and TRBJ2-1, with D maybe TRBD2 (6 bases). Germline V gene sequence: CDR1 SGHTA, CDR2 FQGTGA. The CDR3 runs 15 residues. V gave up 2 bases and J gave up 5 bases, with 13 bases separating them.

V gene TRBV27 combines with J gene TRBJ2-2; 12 bases line up with TRBD2. This CDR3 spans 17 amino acids. Unmatched junction bases numbered 9, after V lost 5 bases and J lost 5 bases. Germline assignment: CDR1 MNHEY and CDR2 SMNVEV (reference sequence). The CDR3 coding sequence is TGTGCCAGCAGTCCTCGACTAGCGGGAGTAATAACCGGGGAGCTGTTTTTT. Protein: CASSPRLAGVITGELFF.

The genes are TRBV19 and TRBJ2-2; D is possibly TRBD1 (6 bases). The germline V gene has CDR1 LNHDA and CDR2 SQIVND (reference sequence). The length of the CDR3 is 15 residues. V was trimmed by 6 bases and J by 1 base, leaving 12 bases between them. This chain's CDR3 is CASRQPQGNTGELFF. CDR3 bases: TGTGCCAGTAGACAACCACAGGGGAACACCGGGGAGCTGTTTTTT.

This clone has just one count. The chain uses TRBV7-3 and TRBJ2-2, with D uncertain. Germline V gene sequence: CDR1 SGHTA, CDR2 FQGTGA. The CDR3 has 16 amino acids. Trimming took 7 bases from V and 3 from J, leaving 18 bases between them. The CDR3 spells CASTVSSRPDTGELFF. The CDR3 bases are TGTGCCAGCACCGTCAGCAGCAGGCCTGACACCGGGGAGCTGTTTTTT.

The count of this clone is one. The chain employs TRBV24-1 and TRBJ1-5; 7 bases match TRBD1. The length of the CDR3 is 16 residues. The germline CDR1 and CDR2 sequences are KGHDR and SFDVKD. V shed 3 bases, J shed 0 bases, and the junction held 4 bases outside the gene matches. In DNA, the CDR3 is TGTGCCACCAGTGATCACAGACAGGGTAGCAATCAGCCCCAGCATTTT. This translates into CATSDHRQGSNQPQHF.

The CDR3 spells CAISESNFGGLRASPLHF. In nucleotides, the CDR3 is TGTGCCATCAGTGAGTCGAACTTTGGGGGGCTGAGGGCTTCACCCCTCCACTTT. The chain combines TRBV10-3 with TRBJ1-6; weak D call: TRBD1 (6 bases). Germline CDR1 and CDR2: ENHRY and SYGVKD. The CDR3 spans 18 residues. V was trimmed by 0 bases and J by 9 bases, leaving 21 bases between them.

This rearrangement joins TRBV28 to TRBJ1-2; D is possibly TRBD1 (6 bases). CDR1 and CDR2 from the germline V gene are MDHEN and SYDVKM. V lost 7 bases and J lost 0, with 9 bases in between. This CDR3 comprises 13 residues. DNA for the CDR3: TGTGCCAGCAATACAGGGTCTAACTATGGCTACACCTTC. This encodes CASNTGSNYGYTF.

The gene calls are TRBV19 and TRBJ2-1, with D tentatively TRBD2 (5 bases). The CDR3 covers 11 residues. Germline CDR1 and CDR2: LNHDA and SQIVND (reference sequence). The ends were cut back, 6 bases at V and 9 bases at J, with 9 bases in the middle. CDR3 region: CASRSGIEQFF. The DNA for the CDR3 is TGTGCCAGTAGGTCGGGGATTGAGCAGTTCTTC.

The V gene is TRBV5-1, the J gene TRBJ2-6; tentatively, D is TRBD1 (6 bases). Trimming cost V 3 bases and J 0 bases, with 13 bases left between them. The CDR3 is made up of 17 amino acids. From germline, CDR1 is SGHRS and CDR2 YFSETQ. DNA for the CDR3: TGCGCCAGCAGCTCTGGACAGCATCACTCTGGGGCCAACGTCCTGACTTTC. Translation gives CASSSGQHHSGANVLTF.

There are a few counts of this clone. The V call is TRBV28, the J call TRBJ1-2; maybe TRBD1 (6 bases). CDR3 size: 17 residues. V lost 5 bases and J lost 8, with 27 bases in between. CDR1 and CDR2 from the germline V gene are MDHEN and SYDVKM. The CDR3 here is CASSGGGRGPSGGGYTF. The CDR3 bases are TGTGCCAGCAGTGGCGGGGGCAGGGGCCCTTCCGGGGGAGGCTACACCTTC.

This clone has a single count. The gene calls are TRBV19 and TRBJ2-7; D unresolved. This CDR3 has 15 amino acids. Germline CDR1 is LNHDA and CDR2 is SQIVND (reference sequence). Trimming took off 1 base at V and 4 bases at J, with 14 bases between the two ends. CDR3 amino acids: CASSIVAAGDYEQYF. CDR3 coding DNA: TGTGCCAGTAGTATAGTGGCGGCTGGGGATTACGAGCAGTACTTC.

The chain employs TRBV4-1 and TRBJ1-4; perhaps TRBD1 as D (5 bases). CDR1 is MGHRA and CDR2 is YSYEKL in the germline V gene. Between the trimmed V and J ends, which lost 4 bases and 8 bases, there was a span of 17 bases. The CDR3 totals 15 residues. In DNA, the CDR3 is TGCGCCAGCAGCCCAGGGACGCTGGCGGGGGAAAAACTGTTTTTT. Its translation is CASSPGTLAGEKLFF.

The chain is built from TRBV28 and TRBJ2-2; 7 positions match TRBD1. V trimming: 6 bases; J trimming: 0 bases; junction bases outside the gene matches: 7. The germline gives CDR1 MDHEN, CDR2 SYDVKM. CDR3 length equals 16 residues. The CDR3 sequence is CASRRTGTANTGELFF. CDR3 in DNA: TGTGCCAGCAGGCGGACCGGGACAGCGAACACCGGGGAGCTGTTTTTT.

The J gene is TRBJ1-2, the V gene TRBV27, with D possibly matching TRBD1 (5 bases). The CDR3 loop spans 15 amino acids. The germline CDR1 and CDR2 sequences are MNHEY and SMNVEV (reference sequence). The V end lost 6 bases, the J end lost 4 bases, and 18 bases lay between the germline ends. CDR3 region: CASRPLGRQGYGYTF. The CDR3 region has the DNA TGTGCCAGCAGACCTCTTGGGAGGCAGGGCTATGGCTACACCTTC.

This clone came up once. This chain joins TRBV6-5 and TRBJ1-3, with D unclear. This CDR3 is built from 14 residues. V gave up 9 bases and J gave up 0 bases, with 12 bases separating them. CDR1 and CDR2 from the germline V gene are MNHEY and SVGAGI. CDR3 sequence reads: CASTSRGSGNTIYF. CDR3 bases: TGTGCCAGTACGTCTCGGGGCTCTGGAAACACCATATATTTT.

DNA of the CDR3: TGTGCCAGCACTGGGGGCCTCGGGGGAACTGAAGCTTTCTTT. Its translation is CASTGGLGGTEAFF. The chain is built from TRBV6-5 and TRBJ1-1; D is possibly TRBD1 (6 bases). The CDR3 has 14 residues. The V end was cut by 7 bases, the J end by 5 bases, with 17 bases between. Germline CDR1 is MNHEY and CDR2 is SVGAGI.

This sequence joins TRBV28 and TRBJ2-7; 10 bases fit TRBD1. Trimming removed 5 bases from V and 5 bases from J; junction bases left unmatched: 12. There are 16 residues in the CDR3. Per the germline V gene, CDR1 is MDHEN and CDR2 is SYDVKM. The CDR3 region has the DNA TGTGCCAGCAGTAAGGCCGGGACAGGGGTATCCCACGAGCAGTACTTC. Its translation: CASSKAGTGVSHEQYF.

The V call is TRBV5-1, the J call TRBJ1-4; 9 nucleotides match TRBD1. The V segment lost 4 bases and the J segment 5 bases; nucleotides outside the gene matches: 6. The CDR3 extends over 15 amino acids. Germline-derived CDR1 and CDR2 are SGHRS and YFSETQ. The CDR3 DNA reads TGCGCCAGCAGCAGCCTGGGACAGGGAAATGAAAAACTGTTTTTT. It specifies CASSSLGQGNEKLFF.

J is TRBJ2-2 and V is TRBV2; D gene ambiguous. Deletions cut 3 bases from V and 4 bases from J, with 18 bases between. The germline V gene has CDR1 SNHLY and CDR2 FYNNEI. The CDR3 is made up of 17 amino acids. In DNA form, the CDR3 reads TGTGCCAGCAGTGAGGGTAGGATCGGGCGGTTCACCGGGGAGCTGTTTTTT. It codes for CASSEGRIGRFTGELFF.

This chain connects TRBV29-1 to TRBJ2-7, with 10 bases fitting TRBD1. CDR1 and CDR2 from the germline V gene are SQVTM and ANQGSEA. V trimming: 7 bases; J trimming: 6 bases; junction bases outside the gene matches: 9. This CDR3 region has 13 residues. As DNA, the CDR3 is TGCAGCGCTAAACCGGGACAGGGGCCCGAGCAGTACTTC. This codes for CSAKPGQGPEQYF.

The chain uses TRBV6-6 and TRBJ2-7; D may be TRBD1 (6 bases). V shed 6 bases and J shed 5 bases, with 17 bases lying between them. The V gene's germline CDR1 is MNHNY and CDR2 SVGAGI (reference sequence). The CDR3 extends over 14 amino acids. This CDR3 reads CASSRTVSPNEQYF. For the CDR3, the DNA is TGTGCCAGCAGCAGGACAGTCTCCCCGAACGAGCAGTACTTC.

The chain couples TRBV14 to TRBJ1-1, with 10 bases that match TRBD1. From germline, CDR1 is SGHDN and CDR2 FVKESK. The junction had 4 bases not matched to a gene; V was cut back by 1 base and J by 5 bases. The CDR3 loop spans 15 amino acids. The CDR3 loop reads CASSQVGTGETEAFF. The CDR3 coding sequence is TGTGCCAGCAGCCAAGTCGGGACAGGGGAAACTGAAGCTTTCTTT.